What follows are 15 T cell receptor beta chains derived from one specimen sequenced in a study of T cell responses to AZD1222 COVID-19 vaccine. Here immunoSEQ multiplex PCR was the method, and the copy in TCRdb shows in-frame clones only, minus some. The sample comprises nearly 95,000 clones, 85% to 90% of which are singletons, and approximately 8.7% rests with the top ten. This specimen was peripheral blood, taken on day 0 of AZD1222 vaccination. These receptors all come from an adult in good health.

The V and J genes are TRBV29-1 and TRBJ1-4, with D perhaps matching TRBD1 (5 bases). The length of the CDR3 is 13 residues. Trimming removed 6 bases at V and 8 bases at J, with 16 bases between. Germline V lookup: CDR1 SQVTM, CDR2 ANQGSEA. The CDR3 spells CSVSGRAREKLFF. DNA of the CDR3: TGCAGCGTCTCCGGCAGGGCGAGGGAAAAACTGTTTTTT. The full variable domain, in which reference TRBV29-1 and TRBJ1-4 provide the parts outside the CDR3, is SAVISQKPSRDICQRGTSLTIQCQVDSQVTMMFWYRQQPGQSLTLIATANQGSEATYESGFVIDKFPISRPNLTFSTLTVSNMSPEDSSIYLCSVSGRAREKLFFGSGTQLSVL.

V usage is TRBV5-4 and J usage is TRBJ2-3, with 9 bases matching TRBD1. CDR1 and CDR2 (germline): SGHNT, YYREEE (reference sequence). With V trimmed by 4 bases and J by 3 bases, 6 bases remained unmatched. This CDR3 has 15 amino acids. The CDR3: CASSPQGAKTDTQYF. In nucleotides, the CDR3 is TGTGCCAGCAGCCCACAGGGGGCCAAGACAGATACGCAGTATTTT.

The J gene is TRBJ2-5, the V gene TRBV4-1; no reliable D call. Germline V gene lookup returns CDR1 MGHRA and CDR2 YSYEKL. This CDR3 contains 13 residues. V was shortened by 1 base and J by 4 bases, with 7 bases between the two germline ends. CDR3 loop: CASSQAPRETQYF. For the CDR3, the DNA is TGCGCCAGCAGCCAAGCCCCCCGAGAGACCCAGTACTTC.

The chain employs TRBV5-6 and TRBJ2-7; D remains ambiguous. Germline CDR1 SGHDT, CDR2 YYEEEE. The CDR3 runs 16 residues. The V gene lost 0 bases and the J gene lost 4 bases, with 17 bases spanning the gap. The CDR3 protein is CASSLVGPAFSYEQYF. Here the CDR3 DNA reads TGTGCCAGCAGCTTGGTTGGGCCAGCGTTTTCGTACGAGCAGTACTTC.

The V gene is TRBV6-5, the J gene TRBJ2-1, with D possibly matching TRBD1 (6 bases). From germline, CDR1 is MNHEY and CDR2 SVGAGI. Trimming pared 6 bases from V and 2 bases from J, leaving 11 bases between. The CDR3 covers 14 residues. The CDR3 DNA follows: TGTGCCAGCAGGGGGGACACTACCTACAATGAGCAGTTCTTC. Translating gives CASRGDTTYNEQFF.

This sequence joins TRBV2 and TRBJ1-5, with D possibly TRBD1 on 5 matching bases. CDR3 length: 14 residues. Germline values: CDR1 SNHLY, CDR2 FYNNEI. With 6 bases removed from V and 2 bases from J, the gap between germline ends came to 11 bases. CDR3: CASRGDSGNQPQHF. The CDR3 DNA follows: TGTGCCAGCAGGGGAGACAGTGGCAATCAGCCCCAGCATTTT.

V and J are TRBV27 and TRBJ1-5; D remains ambiguous. The CDR3 is 13 residues long. The V end was cut by 2 bases, the J end by 6 bases, with 8 bases between. CDR1 is MNHEY and CDR2 is SMNVEV in the germline V gene (reference sequence). The CDR3 nucleotides read TGTGCCAGCAGTTTAAGGGAAGGTCAGCCCCAGCATTTT. Translated: CASSLREGQPQHF.

The chain combines TRBV25-1 with TRBJ2-7; 7 nucleotides align to TRBD1. The CDR3 consists of 14 residues. CDR1 is MGHDK and CDR2 is SYGVNS in the germline V gene. V was pared by 3 bases and J by 7 bases, with 9 bases of the junction left unmatched. CDR3 sequence: CASSDQGTVGEQYF. The CDR3 DNA is TGTGCCAGCAGTGACCAGGGGACAGTGGGAGAGCAGTACTTC.

This chain joins TRBV14 and TRBJ2-7; a possible D gene is TRBD1 (6 bases). Germline assignment: CDR1 SGHDN and CDR2 FVKESK. With 7 bases removed from V and 6 bases from J, the gap between germline ends came to 19 bases. The CDR3 runs to 14 residues. This CDR3 reads CASNRQGILGEQYF. CDR3 DNA sequence: TGTGCCAGCAATCGGCAGGGGATCTTAGGCGAGCAGTACTTC.

CDR3 nucleotides: TGTGCCTGGAGCTCGACAGGTTTTTACGAGCAGTACTTC. This sequence encodes CAWSSTGFYEQYF. The J gene is TRBJ2-7, the V gene TRBV30; D perhaps matches TRBD1 (6 bases). Germline V gene sequence: CDR1 GTSNPN, CDR2 SVGIG (reference sequence). With 3 bases removed from V and 4 bases from J, the gap between germline ends came to 13 bases. The CDR3 is made up of 13 amino acids. The full variable domain, with the rest looked up from reference TRBV30 and TRBJ2-7, is SQTIHQWPATLVQPVGSPLSLECTVEGTSNPNLYWYRQAAGRGLQLLFYSVGIGQISSEVPQNLSASRPQDRQFILSSKKLLLSDSGFYLCAWSSTGFYEQYFGPGTRLTVT.

V is TRBV11-2 and J is TRBJ1-1; possible D gene TRBD1, 5 bases. Trimming took off 4 bases at V and 10 bases at J, with 13 bases between the two ends. From germline, CDR1 is SGHAT and CDR2 FQNNGV. The CDR3 runs to 12 residues. CDR3 region: CASSSGASRAFF. CDR3 DNA sequence: TGTGCCAGCAGCTCCGGGGCGAGCCGAGCTTTCTTT. The full variable domain, rest sourced from reference TRBV11-2 and TRBJ1-1, is EAGVAQSPRYKIIEKRQSVAFWCNPISGHATLYWYQQILGQGPKLLIQFQNNGVVDDSQLPKDRFSAERLKGVDSTLKIQPAKLEDSAVYLCASSSGASRAFFGQGTRLTVV.

The DNA of the CDR3 is TGCGCCAGCAGCCAGCAACAGGGTAGGAATTCACCCCTCCACTTT. Its translation is CASSQQQGRNSPLHF. The chain has TRBV4-1 and TRBJ1-6; maybe TRBD1 (6 bases). The CDR3 is 15 residues long. Germline CDR1 and CDR2: MGHRA and YSYEKL. Trimming pared 3 bases from V and 7 bases from J, leaving 13 bases between.

The J gene is TRBJ1-1, the V gene TRBV6-5; no clear D. Germline V lookup: CDR1 MNHEY, CDR2 SVGAGI. Trimming stripped 10 bases from V and 0 bases from J, with 18 bases between. This CDR3 comprises 15 residues. In DNA form, the CDR3 reads TGTGCCACGCGTGGCCAGCCGAAAATGAACACTGAAGCTTTCTTT. Protein product: CATRGQPKMNTEAFF.

The rearrangement uses TRBV7-2 and TRBJ2-2; TRBD2 agrees at 11 bases. The CDR3 is 15 residues long. V was clipped by 5 bases and J by 5 bases; unmatched bases: 4. The germline V gene has CDR1 SGHTA and CDR2 FQGNSA. The CDR3: CASSPIAGGTGELFF. CDR3 sequence (DNA): TGTGCCAGCAGCCCAATAGCGGGGGGGACCGGGGAGCTGTTTTTT. Together with reference TRBV7-2 and TRBJ2-2, the CDR3 gives the full variable domain: GAGVSQSPSNKVTEKGKDVELRCDPISGHTALYWYRQSLGQGLEFLIYFQGNSAPDKSGLPSDRFSAERTGGSVSTLTIQRTQQEDSAVYLCASSPIAGGTGELFFGEGSRLTVL.

The V gene is TRBV11-2, the J gene TRBJ2-3; 10 bases map to TRBD2. V gave up 6 bases and J gave up 12 bases; unmatched junction bases: 12. There are 14 residues in the CDR3. Germline V gene sequence: CDR1 SGHAT, CDR2 FQNNGV. CDR3 residues: CASRSPSGGLKQYF. The DNA for the CDR3 is TGTGCCAGCAGGTCACCTAGCGGGGGCCTTAAACAGTATTTT.